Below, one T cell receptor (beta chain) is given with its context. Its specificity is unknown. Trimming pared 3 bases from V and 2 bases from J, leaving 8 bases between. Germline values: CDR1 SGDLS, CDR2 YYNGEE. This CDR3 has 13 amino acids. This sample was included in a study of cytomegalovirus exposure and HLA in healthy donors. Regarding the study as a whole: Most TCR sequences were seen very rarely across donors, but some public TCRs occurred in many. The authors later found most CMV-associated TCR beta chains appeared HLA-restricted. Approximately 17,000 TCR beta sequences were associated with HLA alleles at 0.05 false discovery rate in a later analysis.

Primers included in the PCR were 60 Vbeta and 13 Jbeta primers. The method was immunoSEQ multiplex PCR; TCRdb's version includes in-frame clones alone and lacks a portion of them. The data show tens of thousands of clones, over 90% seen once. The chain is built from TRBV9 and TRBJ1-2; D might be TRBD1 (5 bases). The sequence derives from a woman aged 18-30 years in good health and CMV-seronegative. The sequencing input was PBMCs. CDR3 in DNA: TGTGCCAGCAGCGCTGGGGGGAACTATGGCTACACCTTC. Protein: CASSAGGNYGYTF.